Each of the 4 T cell receptor beta chains below was sequenced from the same sample in a study of T cells in Graves' hyperthyroidism and ophthalmopathy. The investigators amplified TCR beta CDR3 regions from RNA transcripts. First-round RT-PCR of the TCR CDR3 relied on the HTBI primer set. TCRdb reanalysed the multiplex PCR reads using MiXCR and keeps one entry per CDR3 protein. The sample shows under 750,000 distinct CDR3 sequences, roughly 20% of them seen only once. The sample consisted of blood. The receptor source for this set is a woman in her forties or fifties with Graves' hyperthyroidism that later progressed to Graves' ophthalmopathy.

The DNA of the CDR3 is TGTGCCAGCAGCCTCCACACCGGGACAGCTAACTATGGCTACACCTTC. Protein product: CASSLHTGTANYGYTF. The V gene is TRBV7-8, the J gene TRBJ1-2; 7 bases agree with TRBD1. V lost 5 bases and J lost 0; bases outside the gene matches: 9. The germline gives CDR1 SGHVS, CDR2 FQNEAQ. This CDR3 region has 16 residues.

J is TRBJ1-6 and V is TRBV4-1, with TRBD1 matching over 7 bases. Per the germline V gene, CDR1 is MGHRA and CDR2 is YSYEKL. This CDR3 spans 18 amino acids. With V trimmed by 5 bases and J by 3 bases, 13 bases remained unmatched. The DNA for the CDR3 is TGCGCCAGCAGCTCAGAGCCCCAGGGGGAGAACTATAATTCACCCCTCCACTTT. As protein: CASSSEPQGENYNSPLHF.

This clonotype was seen ten or more times. The chain recombines TRBV6-1 with TRBJ1-1, with D maybe TRBD1 (5 bases). Trimming stripped 5 bases from V and 4 bases from J, with 8 bases between. Germline V gene lookup returns CDR1 MNHNS and CDR2 SASEGT. CDR3 length equals 12 residues. The CDR3 sequence is CASSWRGTEAFF. The DNA of the CDR3 is TGTGCCAGCAGTTGGAGGGGCACTGAAGCTTTCTTT.

The sample holds many counts of this clonotype. The gene calls are TRBV12-3 or TRBV12-4 and TRBJ2-2; 9 bases map to TRBD2. The J segment lost 2 bases and the V segment lost 3 bases, leaving 7 bases of the junction unmatched. The CDR3 extends over 17 amino acids. CDR3 nucleotides: TGTGCCAGCAGTTTTGGTGCGGGGGGGATTAACACCGGGGAGCTGTTTTTT. It codes for CASSFGAGGINTGELFF.